Each of the 24 T cell receptor beta chains below was sequenced from the same sample in a study of tissue T cells after allogeneic stem cell transplantation. Clones were read by immunoSEQ multiplex PCR, and TCRdb kept only the in-frame ones, dropping some. This sample has approximately 50,000 clones, with over 70% found just once. The specimen sequenced was sorted cells pooled from one or two spleens. The receptor source for this set is a pool of C57BL/6 mice in good health.

As for this clone: Gene names are the mouse ones. Read data end 1 residue before the CDR3 end; the end is taken from the germline J gene. The gene calls are TRBV13-2 and TRBJ2-1; 14 nucleotides line up with TRBD2. The CDR3 has 16 amino acids. The germline gives CDR1 NNHNN, CDR2 SYGAGS (reference sequence). V lost 2 bases to trimming and J lost 7 bases; unmatched junction nucleotides: 5. The CDR3 loop is CASGEGTGGARAEQFF. CDR3 DNA (partial): TGTGCCAGCGGTGAGGGGACTGGGGGGGCGCGAGCTGAGCAGTTC.

Worth noting for this clone: Gene names refer to mouse genes. The read finishes 1 residue shy of the CDR3 end, and the germline J gene is used to complete it. The gene calls are TRBV3 and TRBJ2-5; D not resolved. This CDR3 contains 11 residues. V was trimmed by 5 bases and J by 4 bases, leaving 4 bases between them. Germline V gives CDR1 SNHLY, CDR2 FYNGKV (reference sequence). CDR3 amino acids: CASSPKDTQYF. The covered CDR3 bases are TGTGCCAGCAGCCCCAAAGACACCCAGTAC.

This clone was seen once. Mouse germline and gene names are used. Sequencing ends 1 residue short of the CDR3 end; the germline J gene provides the rest. This chain joins TRBV4 and TRBJ2-4; no definite D call. There are 12 residues in the CDR3. Trimming stripped 5 bases from V and 0 bases from J, with 3 bases between. Germline assignment: CDR1 LGHDT and CDR2 YNNKQL (reference sequence). CDR3 amino acids: CASSLSQNTLYF. The sequenced part of the CDR3 DNA is TGTGCCAGCAGCCTGAGTCAAAACACCTTGTAC. The entire variable domain, with the rest obtained from reference TRBV4 and TRBJ2-4, is as follows: ETAVFQTPNYHVTQVGNEVSFNCKQTLGHDTMYWYKQDSKKLLKIMFSYNNKQLIVNETVPRRFSPQSSDKAHLNLRIKSVEPEDSAVYLCASSLSQNTLYFGAGTRLSVL.

Turning to this clone: The gene symbols are mouse symbols. Incomplete CDR3 DNA: TGTGCCAGCAGGGAGGGGGGAAACTCCGACTACACC. It specifies CASREGGNSDYT. The CDR3, in full, reads CASREGGNSDYTF. The chain combines TRBV13-1 with TRBJ1-2, with D perhaps matching TRBD1 (6 bases). Coverage ceases 1 residue before the CDR3 finishes, and the germline J gene fills in the end. CDR1 NSHNY and CDR2 SYGAGN come from the germline V gene. Between the trimmed V and J ends, which lost 5 bases and 1 base, there was a span of 9 bases. The CDR3 is 13 amino acids.

Note on this clone: Gene names are mouse gene names. The read halts 1 residue ahead of the CDR3 end, with the missing end drawn from the germline J gene. The J gene is TRBJ2-2, the V gene TRBV19; perhaps TRBD2 as D (7 bases). Germline CDR1 and CDR2: FNHDT and SITEND (reference sequence). This CDR3 is 15 amino acids long. Trimming stripped 7 bases from V and 3 bases from J, with 16 bases between. This CDR3 is CASSLGASHTGQLYF. The part of the CDR3 DNA that was read is TGTGCCAGCTCTCTGGGGGCCTCACACACCGGGCAGCTCTAC.

Details on this clone: Mouse gene names and germline throughout. The read stops 1 residue short of the end of the CDR3; the missing end is completed from the germline J gene. The chain carries TRBV23 and TRBJ2-3; TRBD1 was called by the table and not checked on the DNA. The CDR3 consists of 16 residues. Germline V gene data show CDR1 as KGHTA and CDR2 as FQNQQP. The covered CDR3 bases are TGCTCCAGCAGTCAATCGAGGGCAGGGGGCGCAGAAACGCTGTAT. Translating it yields CSSSQSRAGGAETLY. The full CDR3 reads CSSSQSRAGGAETLYF.

Regarding this clone: The gene names given are mouse names. The read ends 1 residue shy of where the CDR3 ends; the end is completed using the germline J gene. The chain joins TRBV5 to TRBJ2-7; D perhaps matches TRBD2 (7 bases). CDR3 size: 15 residues. Trimming stripped 0 bases from V and 0 bases from J, with 9 bases between. CDR1 and CDR2 (germline): LGHNA, YNLKQL (reference sequence). The CDR3 here is CASSQDGGLSYEQYF. The part of the CDR3 DNA that was read is TGTGCCAGCAGCCAAGATGGGGGGCTCTCCTATGAACAGTAC.

A remark on this clone: Gene names are the mouse ones. The CDR3 end falls 1 residue outside the read, so it is completed with the germline J gene. The chain uses TRBV13-2 and TRBJ1-4, with D unresolved. The CDR3 extends over 14 amino acids. Germline CDR1 is NNHNN and CDR2 is SYGAGS (reference sequence). V lost 1 base to trimming and J lost 0 bases, with 4 bases between them. The covered CDR3 bases are TGTGCCAGCGGTGATCAGTTTTCCAACGAAAGATTATTT. It translates to CASGDQFSNERLF. The whole CDR3 reads CASGDQFSNERLFF.

On this clone: The gene names given are mouse names. The CDR3 end falls 1 residue outside the read, so it is completed with the germline J gene. The V gene is TRBV12-2, the J gene TRBJ2-7; 9 bases are a match to TRBD2. J gave up 6 bases and V 0 bases, and 5 bases lay outside the gene matches. Germline V lookup: CDR1 SGHLS, CDR2 HYDKME. There are 14 residues in the CDR3. Incomplete CDR3 DNA: TGTGCCAGCTCTCTCCACGCTGGGGGGGTTGAACAGTAC. Translation gives CASSLHAGGVEQY. The whole CDR3 is CASSLHAGGVEQYF. Drawing the rest from reference TRBV12-2 and TRBJ2-7, the complete variable domain is NSGVVQSPRYIIKGKGERSILKCIPISGHLSVAWYQQTQGQELKFFIQHYDKMERDKGNLPSRFSVQQFDDYHSEMNMSALELEDSAVYFCASSLHAGGVEQYFGPGTRLTVL.

This clone is a singleton in its sample. Gene names and germline refer to mouse. The CDR3 goes on 1 residue after the read ends, and that part is filled in from the germline J gene. This chain connects TRBV12-2 to TRBJ1-4, with TRBD1 as a possible D gene (5 bases). CDR1 and CDR2 from the germline V gene are SGHLS and HYDKME. The CDR3 is 14 residues long. V shed 3 bases and J shed 0 bases, with 7 bases lying between them. The part of the CDR3 DNA that was read is TGTGCCAGCTCTGGGGGGATTTCCAACGAAAGATTATTT. Translated, it gives CASSGGISNERLF. The entire CDR3 reads CASSGGISNERLFF. Using reference TRBV12-2 and TRBJ1-4 for the parts outside the CDR3, the full variable domain is NSGVVQSPRYIIKGKGERSILKCIPISGHLSVAWYQQTQGQELKFFIQHYDKMERDKGNLPSRFSVQQFDDYHSEMNMSALELEDSAVYFCASSGGISNERLFFGHGTKLSVL.

Concerning this clone itself: The germline and genes are mouse ones. The read gets to within 1 residue of the CDR3 end, and the germline J gene fills in the rest. The chain recombines TRBV20 with TRBJ2-5; 9 bases align to TRBD2. The germline V gene encodes CDR1 GFQATS and CDR2 STVNSAI. CDR3 size: 13 residues. V was pared by 0 bases and J by 6 bases, with 1 base of the junction left unmatched. CDR3 sequence: CGARDGTGDTQYF. The sequenced CDR3 bases are TGTGGTGCTAGGGATGGGACTGGGGACACCCAGTAC.

As regards this clone: Genes and germline come from the mouse. The read gets to within 1 residue of the CDR3 end, and the germline J gene fills in the rest. The chain carries TRBV16 and TRBJ2-4; 12 positions match TRBD2. Looked up from germline, CDR1 is SGHSA and CDR2 is FRNQAP. CDR3 length: 17 residues. After removal of 5 bases from V and 0 bases from J, the junction contained 6 bases not matched to a gene. The CDR3 region is CASSLGTGGYSQNTLYF. Incomplete CDR3 DNA: TGTGCAAGCAGCCTTGGGACTGGGGGGTATAGTCAAAACACCTTGTAC.

Comments on this clone: Gene names refer to mouse genes. The sequenced fragment ends 1 residue before the CDR3 boundary, so the rest is inferred from the germline J gene. This chain connects TRBV31 to TRBJ1-3; D uncertain. The CDR3 extends over 14 amino acids. Germline V gives CDR1 GKSSPN, CDR2 SITVG. The V end was cut by 0 bases, the J end by 0 bases, with 6 bases between. CDR3 bases read: TGTGCCTGGAGTCTACAGAATTCTGGAAATACGCTCTAT. This translates into CAWSLQNSGNTLY. From start to end, the CDR3 is CAWSLQNSGNTLYF.

This clone occurred once. Genes and germline are mouse. The CDR3 is cut off 1 residue early in the read; its end comes from the germline J gene. The chain uses TRBV5 and TRBJ1-4, with D maybe TRBD1 (5 bases). Deletions cut 4 bases from V and 0 bases from J, with 6 bases between. Germline V lookup: CDR1 LGHNA, CDR2 YNLKQL (reference sequence). The CDR3 runs to 14 residues. The DNA read from the CDR3 is TGTGCCAGCAGCCCGACAGTTTCCAACGAAAGATTATTT. The encoded protein is CASSPTVSNERLF. The complete CDR3 reads CASSPTVSNERLFF.

In regard to this clone: The listed genes are named as in mouse. The read stops 1 residue short of the end of the CDR3; the missing end is completed from the germline J gene. The rearrangement uses TRBV19 and TRBJ2-4; D is possibly TRBD2 (6 bases). CDR1 is FNHDT, CDR2 SITEND, per germline (reference sequence). CDR3 length equals 16 residues. Trimming left V 0 bases short and J 0 bases short, with 11 bases between. The CDR3 DNA, read in part, is TGTGCCAGCAGTATAGAACTGGGCTCTAGTCAAAACACCTTGTAC. Its translation: CASSIELGSSQNTLY. The CDR3 in full is CASSIELGSSQNTLYF.

This clone was observed a single time. Genes here carry mouse names. The read ends 1 residue shy of where the CDR3 ends; the end is completed using the germline J gene. This chain connects TRBV13-2 to TRBJ2-5, with D tentatively TRBD2 (6 bases). CDR1 and CDR2 from the germline V gene are NNHNN and SYGAGS (reference sequence). The V gene lost 2 bases and the J gene lost 6 bases, with 10 bases spanning the gap. The CDR3 spans 13 residues. CDR3 sequence reads: CASGDWGRDTQYF. The sequenced part of the CDR3 DNA is TGTGCCAGCGGTGACTGGGGTCGGGACACCCAGTAC.

This clone has a handful of counts. Genes and germline are mouse. The CDR3 end falls 1 residue outside the read, so it is completed with the germline J gene. The J gene is TRBJ2-7, the V gene TRBV26; D is undetermined. This CDR3 region has 11 residues. The germline V gene encodes CDR1 KGHPV and CDR2 FQNQEV (reference sequence). With 2 bases removed from V and 3 bases from J, the gap between germline ends came to 2 bases. CDR3 sequence: CASSLSYEQYF. CDR3 DNA (partial): TGTGCCAGCAGTCTGAGCTATGAACAGTAC. Based on the CDR3 plus reference TRBV26 and TRBJ2-7, the full variable domain is NSKVIQTPRYLVKGQGQKAKMRCIPEKGHPVVFWYQQNKNNEFKFLINFQNQEVLQQIDMTEKRFSAECPSNSPCSLEIQSSEAGDSALYLCASSLSYEQYFGPGTRLTVL.

As concerns this clone: Gene names refer to mouse genes. From the germline J gene comes the end of the CDR3, since the read stops 1 residue before it. The chain carries TRBV5 and TRBJ1-1; 9 positions agree with TRBD1. V gave up 0 bases and J gave up 4 bases; unmatched junction bases: 6. CDR3 length: 16 residues. CDR1 is LGHNA, CDR2 YNLKQL, per germline (reference sequence). The CDR3 loop reads CASSQDRTGVGTEVFF. The part of the CDR3 DNA that was read is TGTGCCAGCAGCCAAGACAGGACAGGGGTAGGCACAGAAGTCTTC.

Comment on this clone: Mismatch with germline at one junction end may stem from a read error. Mouse gene names apply. With the read ending 1 residue before the CDR3 end, the germline J gene is used to fill in that end. This chain uses TRBV13-1 with TRBJ1-5, with no clear D. CDR3 length: 12 residues. CDR1 is NSHNY and CDR2 is SYGAGN in the germline V gene. The part of the CDR3 DNA that was read is TGTGCCAGCAGTGATGACAATCAGGCTCCGCTT. Translated: CASSDDNQAPL. The whole CDR3 sequence is CASSDDNQAPLF.

Concerning this clone: The gene names here belong to mouse. The CDR3 extends 1 residue past the end of the read, so its final part is completed from the germline J gene. V usage is TRBV31 and J usage is TRBJ2-3; 8 bases fit TRBD2. The trim removed 3 bases at V and 0 bases at J, leaving 5 bases unmatched. Germline V CDR1 and CDR2: GKSSPN, SITVG. The CDR3 runs 15 residues. The CDR3 sequence is CAWRRLGTSAETLYF. The CDR3 DNA, read in part, is TGTGCCTGGAGACGACTGGGGACTAGTGCAGAAACGCTGTAT.

Notes on this clone: Mouse gene names and germline throughout. The CDR3 end falls 1 residue outside the read, so it is completed with the germline J gene. This rearrangement joins TRBV2 to TRBJ2-3; maybe TRBD1 (5 bases). Trimming removed 0 bases at V and 1 base at J, with 11 bases between. From germline, CDR1 is LGHNA and CDR2 YSYQKL. This CDR3 spans 16 amino acids. The CDR3 DNA, read in part, is TGTGCCAGCAGCCAAGATATGAGGGGAGGTGCAGAAACGCTGTAT. Protein product: CASSQDMRGGAETLY. The complete CDR3 sequence is CASSQDMRGGAETLYF.

Turning to this clone: All gene names here are mouse names. CDR3 amino acids: CASSQGDISGNTLYF. CDR3 DNA (partial): TGTGCCAGCAGCCAAGGGGACATTTCTGGAAATACGCTCTAT. This chain uses TRBV5 with TRBJ1-3, with a possible D match to TRBD1 (6 bases). The CDR3 end falls 1 residue outside the read, so it is completed with the germline J gene. Between the trimmed V and J ends, which lost 1 base and 0 bases, there was a span of 7 bases. From germline, CDR1 is LGHNA and CDR2 YNLKQL (reference sequence). This CDR3 has 15 residues.

This clone was recorded only once. One end of the junction fails to match germline, which may point to a read error. Gene names denote mouse genes. The sequence runs out 1 residue before the end of the CDR3; the remainder is reconstructed from the germline J gene. This chain links TRBV12-1 with TRBJ1-2; 10 positions agree with TRBD1. CDR3 length: 14 amino acids. The germline V gene encodes CDR1 SGHSN and CDR2 HYEKVE. The DNA read from the CDR3 is TGTGCCAGCTCCCCGGGACAGGGGAACTTCGACTACACC. Translated, it gives CASSPGQGNFDYT. The CDR3 reads in full as CASSPGQGNFDYTF.

Notes on this clone: Mouse gene names apply. The read terminates 1 residue before the CDR3 end, so the remaining end is supplied by the germline J gene. V is TRBV19 and J is TRBJ2-4; 7 bases map to TRBD2. J was trimmed by 1 base and V by 6 bases; bases with no gene match: 5. The CDR3 is 14 residues long. Germline-derived CDR1 and CDR2 are FNHDT and SITEND (reference sequence). The CDR3: CASTPGLGQNTLYF. CDR3 DNA, as far as it was read: TGTGCCAGCACGCCCGGACTGGGTCAAAACACCTTGTAC.